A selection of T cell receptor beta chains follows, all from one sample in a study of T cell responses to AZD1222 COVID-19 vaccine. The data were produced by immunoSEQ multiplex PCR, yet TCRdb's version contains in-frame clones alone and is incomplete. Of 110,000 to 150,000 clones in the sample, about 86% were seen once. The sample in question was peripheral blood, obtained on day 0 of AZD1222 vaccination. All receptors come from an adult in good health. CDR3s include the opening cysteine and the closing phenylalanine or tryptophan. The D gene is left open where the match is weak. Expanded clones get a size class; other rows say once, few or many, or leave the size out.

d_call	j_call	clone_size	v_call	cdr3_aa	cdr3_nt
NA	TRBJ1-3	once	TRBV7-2	CASSTGSGGNTIYF	TGTGCCAGCAGTACCGGGTCGGGTGGAAACACCATATATTTT
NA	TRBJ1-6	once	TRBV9	CASSVLLLNSPLHF	TGTGCCAGCAGCGTACTACTGCTTAATTCACCCCTCCACTTT
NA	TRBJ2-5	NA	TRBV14	CASSQETGRWETQYF	TGTGCCAGCAGCCAAGAGACCGGACGATGGGAGACCCAGTACTTC
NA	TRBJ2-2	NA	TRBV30	CAGEGDGNTGELFF	TGTGCCGGGGAGGGGGACGGTAACACCGGGGAGCTGTTTTTT
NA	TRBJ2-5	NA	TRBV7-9	CASSLGAWQGRLQETQYF	TGTGCCAGCAGCTTAGGGGCTTGGCAGGGTCGTCTTCAAGAGACCCAGTACTTC
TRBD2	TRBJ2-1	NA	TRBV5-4	CASSVGTSGSLSYNEQFF	TGTGCCAGCAGCGTAGGGACTAGCGGGAGTCTCTCCTACAATGAGCAGTTCTTC
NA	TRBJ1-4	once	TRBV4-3	CASSPEAYRNNEKLFF	TGCGCCAGCAGCCCAGAGGCCTACCGGAATAATGAAAAACTGTTTTTT
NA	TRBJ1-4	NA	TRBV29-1	CSVVQGNEKLFF	TGCAGCGTTGTGCAGGGTAATGAAAAACTGTTTTTT
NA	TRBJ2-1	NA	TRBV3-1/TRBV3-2	CASSLLALESNEQFF	TGTGCCAGCAGCCTCCTAGCGCTTGAGAGTAATGAGCAGTTCTTC
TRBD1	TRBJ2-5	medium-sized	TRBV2	CASRTGTDNQETQYF	TGTGCCAGCAGGACCGGGACAGATAATCAAGAGACCCAGTACTTC
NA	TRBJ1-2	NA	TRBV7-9	CASSSSYGYTF	TGTGCCAGCAGCTCTTCCTATGGCTACACCTTC
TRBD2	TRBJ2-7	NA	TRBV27	CASSLQGTSATYEQYF	TGTGCCAGCAGTTTACAGGGGACTAGCGCAACCTACGAGCAGTACTTC
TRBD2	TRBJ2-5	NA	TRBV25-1	CASSENSGRVQETQYF	TGTGCCAGCAGTGAGAATAGCGGGAGAGTGCAGGAGACCCAGTACTTC
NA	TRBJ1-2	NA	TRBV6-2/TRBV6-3	CASSYSGGDGYTF	TGTGCCAGCAGTTACTCCGGGGGAGATGGCTACACCTTC
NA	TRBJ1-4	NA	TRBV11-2	CASSLQIGVSEKLFF	TGTGCCAGCAGCTTACAGATAGGGGTGAGCGAAAAACTGTTTTTT
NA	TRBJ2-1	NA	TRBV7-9	CASSSHPYHEQFF	TGTGCCAGCAGCTCCCACCCTTACCATGAGCAGTTCTTC
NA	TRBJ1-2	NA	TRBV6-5	CASKLGEGGYTF	TGTGCCAGCAAACTGGGTGAAGGTGGCTACACCTTC